Listed here are 27 T cell receptor beta chains from one sample, sequenced in a study of blood T cells in healthy people across ages. Primed by a sample-barcoded 5' primer and a J-beta primer mix, a second PCR proceeded for roughly 6 to 12 cycles. TCRdb re-derived calls from the 5' RACE reads in MiXCR, one entry per CDR3 protein. The table includes just under 900,000 distinct CDR3 sequences, roughly 26% detected once. Source material: blood. Receptors were obtained from a woman aged 80 or over in good health.

This clonotype showed up many times. The chain combines TRBV3-1 with TRBJ2-7; D unresolved. The V end was cut by 1 base, the J end by 5 bases, with 12 bases between. The germline V gene encodes CDR1 LGHDT and CDR2 YNNKEL (reference sequence). CDR3 length: 14 residues. The CDR3 DNA reads TGTGCCAGCAGCCAAGCCCAGGTGGAGCACGAGCAGTACTTC. It translates to CASSQAQVEHEQYF.

The chain uses TRBV6-2 or TRBV6-3 and TRBJ1-1; no clear D gene. Germline lookup yields CDR1 MNHEY and CDR2 SVGEGT. Trimming took 10 bases from V and 7 from J, leaving 19 bases between them. The CDR3 sequence is 13 residues long. The chain's CDR3 is CATQHSHRGEAFF. The CDR3 DNA is TGTGCCACCCAACACTCGCATCGGGGTGAAGCTTTCTTT.

The chain recombines TRBV2 with TRBJ1-1; 11 nucleotides line up with TRBD1. The V segment lost 5 bases and the J segment 4 bases; nucleotides outside the gene matches: 6. The CDR3 runs to 15 residues. Per germline, CDR1 SNHLY and CDR2 FYNNEI. The CDR3 reads CASSKRTGGGTEAFF. In nucleotides, the CDR3 is TGTGCCAGCAGTAAACGGACAGGGGGCGGCACTGAAGCTTTCTTT.

This clonotype was counted at least ten times. This chain links TRBV5-1 with TRBJ1-2; 8 bases map to TRBD1. Looked up from germline, CDR1 is SGHRS and CDR2 is YFSETQ. The CDR3 consists of 12 residues. J lost 6 bases, V lost 3 bases, and 1 base had no gene match. For the CDR3, the DNA is TGCGCCAGCAGCTCAGGGGGCGATGGCTACACCTTC. Translation: CASSSGGDGYTF.

V usage is TRBV5-1 and J usage is TRBJ2-1; either TRBD1 or TRBD2 may supply D (5 bases each). The CDR3 is 14 residues long. Trimming stripped 2 bases from V and 4 bases from J, with 10 bases between. The V gene's germline CDR1 is SGHRS and CDR2 YFSETQ. The CDR3 nucleotides are TGCGCCAGCAGCTTAATGGGGGAGTACAATGAGCAGTTCTTC. Protein: CASSLMGEYNEQFF.

The chain couples TRBV11-3 to TRBJ2-5; 12 positions agree with TRBD1. V dropped 6 bases and J dropped 4; count of bases not matched to a gene: 6. Germline CDR1 and CDR2: SGHNT and YENEEA. The CDR3 consists of 15 residues. The CDR3 is CASRVGTGGLETQYF. As DNA, the CDR3 is TGTGCCAGCAGGGTCGGGACAGGGGGCCTAGAGACCCAGTACTTC.

This clonotype was seen many times. The V call is TRBV7-6, the J call TRBJ2-1, with 9 bases matching TRBD2. Per the germline V gene, CDR1 is SGHVS and CDR2 is FNYEAQ. The CDR3 has 14 amino acids. V was pared by 6 bases and J by 7 bases, with 7 bases of the junction left unmatched. CDR3 in amino acids: CASRTSGIGNEQFF. The DNA of the CDR3 is TGTGCCAGCAGGACTAGCGGTATTGGGAATGAGCAGTTCTTC.

This clonotype was seen repeatedly, ten times or more. The chain has TRBV5-1 and TRBJ2-3; TRBD1 matches at 12 bases. V shed 4 bases and J 7 bases; nucleotides not matched to a gene: 7. The CDR3 is 15 residues long. Germline CDR1 SGHRS, CDR2 YFSETQ. The CDR3: CASSGTGGKLNTQYF. The DNA for the CDR3 is TGCGCCAGCAGCGGGACAGGGGGCAAGTTAAATACGCAGTATTTT. The full variable domain, rest sourced from reference TRBV5-1 and TRBJ2-3, is KAGVTQTPRYLIKTRGQQVTLSCSPISGHRSVSWYQQTPGQGLQFLFEYFSETQRNKGNFPGRFSGRQFSNSRSEMNVSTLELGDSALYLCASSGTGGKLNTQYFGPGTRLTVL.

The V and J genes are TRBV18 and TRBJ1-4; D gene uncertain. With 3 bases removed from V and 5 bases from J, the gap between germline ends came to 13 bases. Germline V gives CDR1 KGHSH, CDR2 LQKENI. The CDR3 spans 15 residues. CDR3 bases: TGTGCCAGCTCACCCTCCGGGAATCCAAATGAAAAACTGTTTTTT. Encoded protein: CASSPSGNPNEKLFF. Looking up the rest from reference TRBV18 and TRBJ1-4 gives the full variable domain: NAGVMQNPRHLVRRRGQEARLRCSPMKGHSHVYWYRQLPEEGLKFMVYLQKENIIDESGMPKERFSAEFPKEGPSILRIQQVVRGDSAAYFCASSPSGNPNEKLFFGSGTQLSVL.

V is TRBV5-1 and J is TRBJ1-1; a weak D match, TRBD1 (6 bases). Trimming took off 0 bases at V and 2 bases at J, with 14 bases between the two ends. Germline CDR1 SGHRS, CDR2 YFSETQ. CDR3 size: 16 residues. CDR3 sequence (DNA): TGCGCCAGCAGCTTGGAGGGGGGGCAGAGAAACACTGAAGCTTTCTTT. This encodes CASSLEGGQRNTEAFF.

The CDR3 protein is CASSFPTGDQAFF. The CDR3 DNA is TGTGCCAGCAGCTTCCCGACAGGGGACCAAGCTTTCTTT. The rearrangement links TRBV5-6 to TRBJ1-1; 8 nucleotides agree with TRBD1. Trimming at V came to 2 bases and at J to 9 bases, leaving 6 bases not matched to a gene. The germline V gene has CDR1 SGHDT and CDR2 YYEEEE. CDR3 size: 13 residues.

The gene calls are TRBV19 and TRBJ1-6; 9 bases map to TRBD1. Germline V lookup: CDR1 LNHDA, CDR2 SQIVND (reference sequence). The CDR3 covers 15 residues. Trimming took 8 bases from V and 7 from J; bases not matched to a gene: 9. This CDR3 is CASSTGTGLNSPLHF. CDR3 nucleotide sequence: TGTGCCAGTTCTACCGGGACAGGGCTAAATTCACCCCTCCACTTT.

This clonotype was counted many times. The rearrangement uses TRBV7-2 and TRBJ2-5; the D gene is possibly TRBD2 (5 bases). The CDR3 sequence is 15 residues long. V was shortened by 3 bases and J by 1 base, with 12 bases between the two germline ends. CDR1 is SGHTA, CDR2 FQGNSA, per germline. In nucleotides, the CDR3 is TGTGCCAGCAGCTTTTATAGCGTGTTCCAAGAGACCCAGTACTTC. Its translation is CASSFYSVFQETQYF.

V usage is TRBV20-1 and J usage is TRBJ1-2; no reliable D call. CDR1 and CDR2 (germline): DFQATT, SNEGSKA (reference sequence). This CDR3 comprises 13 residues. Trimming took off 6 bases at V and 6 bases at J, with 17 bases between the two ends. The CDR3 sequence is CSATELGSHGYTF. Written as DNA, the CDR3 is TGCAGTGCGACCGAATTAGGATCCCATGGCTACACCTTC.

The V call is TRBV30, the J call TRBJ2-2, with TRBD2 matching 8 bases. The CDR3 consists of 15 residues. Germline V CDR1 and CDR2: GTSNPN, SVGIG (reference sequence). V dropped 2 bases and J dropped 7; count of bases not matched to a gene: 9. The DNA for the CDR3 is TGTGCCTGGAGTCGCCGGGGGGGCCGGAGCGGGGAGCTGTTTTTT. The encoded protein is CAWSRRGGRSGELFF.

The V gene is TRBV29-1, the J gene TRBJ1-2; D is uncertain. The CDR3 spans 12 residues. The V gene lost 3 bases and the J gene lost 4 bases, with 9 bases spanning the gap. Germline V gene data show CDR1 as SQVTM and CDR2 as ANQGSEA. The CDR3 DNA is TGCAGCGTTGATGCCAGGATCTATGGCTACACCTTC. Encoded protein: CSVDARIYGYTF.

Many counts were recorded for this clonotype. The rearrangement links TRBV7-2 to TRBJ2-7; D perhaps matches TRBD2 (6 bases). The CDR3 runs to 13 residues. CDR1 is SGHTA and CDR2 is FQGNSA in the germline V gene. V was cut by 5 bases and J by 6 bases, with 14 bases left in between. The CDR3 is CASSPWTEGEQYF. CDR3 in DNA: TGTGCCAGCAGCCCATGGACGGAGGGCGAGCAGTACTTC.

This clonotype was recorded many times. The chain uses TRBV7-9 and TRBJ2-1; the match to TRBD2 covers 10 bases. With 5 bases clipped from V and 6 bases from J, the junction kept 10 bases outside the gene matches. The CDR3 covers 16 residues. Germline assignment: CDR1 SEHNR and CDR2 FQNEAQ (reference sequence). CDR3 amino acids: CASSGRSAGGTNEQFF. Here the CDR3 DNA reads TGTGCCAGCAGCGGTCGTTCAGCGGGGGGGACCAATGAGCAGTTCTTC.

As to this clonotype: Sequence at one end of the junction differs from germline and may be a read error. The chain links TRBV15 to TRBJ1-2, with D hard to call. Germline V lookup: CDR1 LNHNV, CDR2 YYDKDF (reference sequence). CDR3 size: 15 residues. CDR3 sequence: CATGRGRALDYGYTF. DNA of the CDR3: TGTGCCACCGGCAGAGGGAGGGCACTTGACTATGGCTACACCTTC. Drawing the rest from reference TRBV15 and TRBJ1-2, the complete variable domain is DAMVIQNPRYQVTQFGKPVTLSCSQTLNHNVMYWYQQKSSQAPKLLFHYYDKDFNNEADTPDNFQSRRPNTSFCFLDIRSPGLGDTAMYLCATGRGRALDYGYTFGSGTRLTVV.

This clonotype was recorded a few times. The chain recombines TRBV9 with TRBJ2-5; 10 bases are shared with TRBD2. Trimming at V came to 0 bases and at J to 7 bases, leaving 9 bases not matched to a gene. CDR1 and CDR2 (germline): SGDLS, YYNGEE. The CDR3 spans 16 residues. CDR3 amino acids: CASSVAERGGYGTQYF. CDR3 bases: TGTGCCAGCAGCGTAGCCGAGCGGGGGGGCTATGGGACCCAGTACTTC.

The chain links TRBV20-1 to TRBJ1-2, with 7 nucleotides matching TRBD1. Losses at the gene ends were 7 bases for V and 2 bases for J; bases not matched to a gene: 4. Germline values: CDR1 DFQATT, CDR2 SNEGSKA (reference sequence). This CDR3 contains 12 residues. CDR3 protein: CSDRDRNYGYTF. The DNA for the CDR3 is TGCAGTGATAGGGACAGAAACTATGGCTACACCTTC.

This clonotype showed up just a few times. This sequence joins TRBV12-3 or TRBV12-4 and TRBJ1-4, with a possible D match to TRBD1 (6 bases). The V gene lost 1 base and the J gene lost 6 bases, with 9 bases spanning the gap. The CDR3 consists of 14 residues. DNA for the CDR3: TGTGCCAGCAGTTTAGGGTCAGGGGATGAAAAACTGTTTTTT. Translation gives CASSLGSGDEKLFF.

This chain uses TRBV28 with TRBJ1-1; D uncertain. CDR3 size: 13 residues. The germline CDR1 and CDR2 sequences are MDHEN and SYDVKM. V was trimmed by 3 bases and J by 9 bases, leaving 14 bases between them. CDR3 sequence: CASSLGESIKAFF. DNA for the CDR3: TGTGCCAGCAGTTTGGGAGAATCGATAAAAGCTTTCTTT.

This clonotype has more than one count but fewer than ten. The J gene is TRBJ1-2, the V gene TRBV9, with D tentatively TRBD1 (5 bases). Trimming left V 4 bases short and J 4 bases short, with 14 bases between. The germline V gene has CDR1 SGDLS and CDR2 YYNGEE. The CDR3 sequence is 14 residues long. The CDR3 coding sequence is TGTGCCAGCAGCCCAGAGGTGGGGGGCTATGGCTACACCTTC. It encodes CASSPEVGGYGYTF.

With respect to this clonotype: This may stem from a read error, because a much larger clone lies one nucleotide away. V is TRBV10-3 and J is TRBJ2-7, with 13 positions matching TRBD2. There are 15 residues in the CDR3. Looked up from germline, CDR1 is ENHRY and CDR2 is SYGVKD. Losses at the gene ends were 6 bases for V and 0 bases for J; bases not matched to a gene: 2. CDR3: CAIRGLAGPSYEQYF. CDR3 sequence (DNA): TGTGCCATCAGGGGACTAGCGGGGCCCTCCTACGAGCAGTACTTC.

Many counts were recorded for this clonotype. CDR3 region: CASSQDLQGIFILSGANVLTF. CDR3 bases: TGTGCCAGCAGCCAAGATCTTCAGGGTATCTTCATTCTCTCTGGGGCCAACGTCCTGACTTTC. The genes are TRBV3-1 and TRBJ2-6; D perhaps matches TRBD1 (5 bases). V was cut by 0 bases and J by 0 bases, with 21 bases left in between. CDR1 LGHDT and CDR2 YNNKEL come from the germline V gene (reference sequence). The CDR3 totals 21 residues.

Details on this clonotype: This may come from a read error, since a much larger clone is one base off. The V call is TRBV4-3, the J call TRBJ1-2; D gene ambiguous. Germline CDR1 is LGHNA and CDR2 is YSLEER. The CDR3 runs to 16 residues. CDR3 sequence (DNA): TGCACCAGCAGCCCATCATGGGCAGAGGGATCCTATGGCTACACCTTC. Encoded protein: CTSSPSWAEGSYGYTF.